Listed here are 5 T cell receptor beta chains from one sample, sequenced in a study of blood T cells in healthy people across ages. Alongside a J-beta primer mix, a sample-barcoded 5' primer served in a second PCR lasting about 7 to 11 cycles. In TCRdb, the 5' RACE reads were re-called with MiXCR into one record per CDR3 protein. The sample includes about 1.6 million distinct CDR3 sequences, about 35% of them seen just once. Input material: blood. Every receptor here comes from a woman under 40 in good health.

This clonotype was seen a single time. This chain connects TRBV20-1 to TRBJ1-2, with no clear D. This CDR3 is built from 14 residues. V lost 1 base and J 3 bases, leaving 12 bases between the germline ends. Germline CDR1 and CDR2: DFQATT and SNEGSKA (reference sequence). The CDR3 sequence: CSARGPGRHYGYTF. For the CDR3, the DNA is TGCAGTGCTAGAGGACCAGGTCGGCACTATGGCTACACCTTC.

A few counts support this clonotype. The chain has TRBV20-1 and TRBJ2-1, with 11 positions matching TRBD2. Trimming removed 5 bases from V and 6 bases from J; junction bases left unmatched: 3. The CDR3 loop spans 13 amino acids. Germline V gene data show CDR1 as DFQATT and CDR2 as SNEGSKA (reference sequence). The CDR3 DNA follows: TGCAGTGCTCCTAGCGGGGGGTTCAATGAGCAGTTCTTC. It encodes CSAPSGGFNEQFF.

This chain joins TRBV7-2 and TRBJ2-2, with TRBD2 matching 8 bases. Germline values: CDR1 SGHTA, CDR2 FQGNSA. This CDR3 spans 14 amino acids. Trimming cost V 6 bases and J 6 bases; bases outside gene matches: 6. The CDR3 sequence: CASRPGRAAGELFF. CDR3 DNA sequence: TGTGCCAGCAGGCCCGGGAGGGCCGCCGGGGAGCTGTTTTTT.

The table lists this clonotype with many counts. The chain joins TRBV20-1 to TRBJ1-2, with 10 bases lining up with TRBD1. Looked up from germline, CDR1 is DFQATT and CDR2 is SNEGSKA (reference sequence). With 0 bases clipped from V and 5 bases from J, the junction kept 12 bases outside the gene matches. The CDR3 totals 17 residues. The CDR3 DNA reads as TGCAGTGCTAGAGACCATAAACGAGGGACAGGGGCATATGGCTACACCTTC. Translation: CSARDHKRGTGAYGYTF.

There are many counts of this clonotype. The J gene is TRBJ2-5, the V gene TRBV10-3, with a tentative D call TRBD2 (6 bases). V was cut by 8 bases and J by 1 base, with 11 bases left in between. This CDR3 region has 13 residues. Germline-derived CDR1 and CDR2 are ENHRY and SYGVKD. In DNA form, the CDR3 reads TGTGCCATCGCGACGGGGGTCCAAGAGACCCAGTACTTC. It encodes CAIATGVQETQYF.